This is a list of T cell receptor beta chains from one sample in a study of blood T cell repertoires in COVID-19. The assay was immunoSEQ multiplex PCR, and TCRdb's table has in-frame clones only and misses some. This repertoire shows fewer than 65,000 clones, 80% to 90% found once; its top ten account for approximately 20%. Source material: peripheral blood. The receptors derive from a woman between 55 and 75 years old with COVID-19, enrolled during active disease. The CDR3 runs from the conserved cysteine through the conserved F or W. The D gene is left open where the match is weak. Clone size, where shown, is once, few, many, or a class for clones that have expanded.

>TRBD2|TRBV19|TRBJ2-1|.
CASSIDLGLAGGRSYNEQFF
TGTGCCAGTAGTATAGATCTCGGACTAGCGGGAGGACGCTCCTACAATGAGCAGTTCTTC
>.|TRBV21-1|TRBJ2-7|.
CASRISRTSLEQYF
TGTGCCAGCAGGATTAGCAGAACCTCTCTTGAGCAGTACTTC
>TRBD2|TRBV6-1|TRBJ2-7|.
CASGGLAGGLPHYEQYF
TGTGCCAGCGGTGGACTAGCGGGAGGCCTGCCTCACTACGAGCAGTACTTC
>TRBD1|TRBV4-1|TRBJ2-7|.
CASSPFNQGAHPYEQYF
TGCGCCAGCAGCCCATTTAACCAGGGGGCTCATCCCTACGAGCAGTACTTC
>.|TRBV6-6|TRBJ2-2|.
CASRGSSSGELFF
TGTGCCAGCAGAGGGAGTTCGTCCGGGGAGCTGTTTTTT
>TRBD1|TRBV5-1|TRBJ1-2|.
CASSLAGQGRNTF
TGCGCCAGCAGCTTGGCGGGACAGGGGAGGAACACCTTC
>.|TRBV7-2|TRBJ1-5|.
CASSPEGGAGQPQHF
TGTGCCAGCAGCCCAGAAGGAGGGGCGGGACAGCCCCAGCATTTT
>TRBD1|TRBV7-3|TRBJ1-1|.
CASSSDRGNTEAFF
TGTGCCAGCAGCTCGGACAGGGGCAACACTGAAGCTTTCTTT
>.|TRBV25-1|TRBJ2-7|.
CASTQVGPGSYEQYF
TGTGCCAGCACCCAAGTTGGTCCGGGATCCTACGAGCAGTACTTC
>TRBD1|TRBV6-1|TRBJ2-7|.
CASSDGTGGYEQYF
TGTGCCAGCAGTGATGGGACAGGGGGCTACGAGCAGTACTTC
>TRBD2|TRBV6-5|TRBJ2-3|once
CASYSGGGTDTQYF
TGTGCCAGCTACAGCGGGGGGGGCACAGATACGCAGTATTTT
>.|TRBV6-6|TRBJ2-3|.
CASRNQQGGLGQYF
TGTGCCAGCAGGAACCAACAGGGCGGCCTGGGGCAGTATTTT
>.|TRBV30|TRBJ1-1|.
CAWSLDDNTEAFF
TGTGCCTGGAGTCTAGACGACAACACTGAAGCTTTCTTT
>TRBD1|TRBV7-2|TRBJ1-1|once
CASSLGRDRVWTEAFF
TGTGCCAGCAGCTTAGGTAGGGACAGGGTATGGACTGAAGCTTTCTTT
>.|TRBV6-6|TRBJ1-1|once
CASLPGGSHTEAFF
TGTGCCAGCCTACCGGGAGGCTCGCACACTGAAGCTTTCTTT
>TRBD2|TRBV5-1|TRBJ2-1|.
CASSLVAGVEQFF
TGCGCCAGCAGCTTGGTGGCGGGAGTAGAGCAGTTCTTC
>TRBD2|TRBV11-2|TRBJ2-3|once
CASSWTGLAGTDTQYF
TGTGCCAGCAGCTGGACCGGACTAGCGGGCACAGATACGCAGTATTTT
>.|TRBV7-2|TRBJ1-3|.
CASSLSPDYFTGNTIYF
TGTGCCAGCAGCTTAAGTCCCGACTACTTCACTGGAAACACCATATATTTT
>TRBD2|TRBV6-4|TRBJ2-3|few
CASSILAGAGDTQYF
TGTGCCAGCAGTATACTAGCGGGAGCAGGAGATACGCAGTATTTT
>.|TRBV29-1|TRBJ1-4|.
CSVGDRTSTNEKLFF
TGCAGCGTTGGAGACCGGACATCAACTAATGAAAAACTGTTTTTT
>.|TRBV5-4|TRBJ2-5|.
CASSLYPETQYF
TGTGCCAGCAGCCTATACCCGGAGACCCAGTACTTC
>.|TRBV5-1|TRBJ1-3|.
CASSLDAGYTIYF
TGCGCCAGCAGCTTGGATGCGGGCTACACCATATATTTT
>TRBD1|TRBV30|TRBJ2-5|.
CAWSKRDRGQETQYF
TGTGCCTGGAGTAAGCGGGACAGGGGGCAAGAGACCCAGTACTTC
>.|TRBV6-1|TRBJ1-1|.
CASSEASGGGTEAFF
TGTGCCAGCAGTGAGGCCAGTGGCGGAGGGACTGAAGCTTTCTTT
>.|TRBV19|TRBJ1-2|.
CASSIGADSNYGYTF
TGTGCCAGTAGTATTGGGGCAGATTCTAACTATGGCTACACCTTC
>TRBD2|TRBV11-3|TRBJ2-1|.
CASSLGSTGGSGNHNEQFF
TGTGCCAGCAGCTTAGGCTCGACGGGGGGTAGCGGGAACCACAATGAGCAGTTCTTC
>.|TRBV10-3|TRBJ2-7|.
CAISEGLPTLEQYF
TGTGCCATCAGTGAGGGACTACCGACACTCGAGCAGTACTTC
>TRBD1|TRBV6-2/TRBV6-3|TRBJ1-1|.
CASSVLQGATEAFF
TGTGCCAGCAGCGTACTACAGGGGGCCACTGAAGCTTTCTTT
>.|TRBV13|TRBJ2-3|.
CASSARDSDTQYF
TGTGCCAGCAGCGCTCGGGACTCAGATACGCAGTATTTT
>TRBD2|TRBV11-3|TRBJ2-7|.
CASSLARASGAYEQYF
TGTGCCAGCAGCTTAGCTAGGGCTAGCGGGGCCTACGAGCAGTACTTC
>TRBD2|TRBV18|TRBJ2-7|few
CASYGLAGGPSSYEQYF
TGTGCCAGCTACGGACTAGCGGGAGGGCCCAGCTCCTACGAGCAGTACTTC
>.|TRBV4-1|TRBJ2-3|.
CASSQESRLTDTQYF
TGCGCCAGCAGCCAAGAGTCGAGACTCACAGATACGCAGTATTTT
>.|TRBV30|TRBJ1-5|.
CAWSGPGGTIDNQPQHF
TGTGCCTGGAGTGGGCCGGGGGGGACTATTGATAATCAGCCCCAGCATTTT
>.|TRBV24-1|TRBJ2-3|.
CATSDFPPGIDTQYF
TGTGCCACCAGTGATTTTCCCCCAGGGATAGATACGCAGTATTTT
>.|TRBV6-5|TRBJ2-3|.
CASSYSIGVDTQYF
TGTGCCAGCAGTTACTCGATAGGGGTGGATACGCAGTATTTT
>.|TRBV24-1|TRBJ2-5|.
CATSGLGGQETQYF
TGTGCCACCAGTGGGTTAGGGGGCCAAGAGACCCAGTACTTC
>.|TRBV27|TRBJ1-5|.
CASSHQGGGGQPQHF
TGTGCCAGCAGCCACCAAGGCGGGGGCGGCCAGCCCCAGCATTTT
>TRBD1|TRBV14|TRBJ2-1|once
CASSLGGRGMGVSYNEQFF
TGTGCCAGCAGCCTAGGGGGCAGGGGGATGGGAGTCTCCTACAATGAGCAGTTCTTC
>TRBD1|TRBV6-2/TRBV6-3|TRBJ2-1|.
CASSYVDRDYNEQFF
TGTGCCAGCAGTTACGTGGACAGGGACTACAATGAGCAGTTCTTC
>.|TRBV5-1|TRBJ1-5|.
CASSNTFGQPQHF
TGCGCCAGCAGCAATACCTTCGGTCAGCCCCAGCATTTT
>.|TRBV6-5|TRBJ1-4|few
CASTLILGAREKLFF
TGTGCCAGCACTCTAATTCTTGGGGCGCGTGAAAAACTGTTTTTT
>.|TRBV27|TRBJ1-2|.
CASKQTANYGYTF
TGTGCCAGCAAACAGACAGCTAACTATGGCTACACCTTC
>TRBD1|TRBV25-1|TRBJ1-2|.
CASSPTSTGTNYGYTF
TGTGCCAGCAGTCCCACTTCGACAGGGACTAACTATGGCTACACCTTC
>.|TRBV5-1|TRBJ1-5|few
CASSLEQGGQPQHF
TGCGCCAGCAGCTTGGAGCAGGGTGGTCAGCCCCAGCATTTT
>TRBD1|TRBV4-2|TRBJ1-6|once
CASSTLGQGDSPLHF
TGTGCCAGCAGCACACTGGGACAGGGAGATTCACCCCTCCACTTT
>.|TRBV24-1|TRBJ2-2|few
CATSDFKGVNTGELFF
TGTGCCACCAGTGATTTTAAGGGGGTGAACACCGGGGAGCTGTTTTTT
>TRBD1|TRBV30|TRBJ1-5|.
CAWGGTGRYGQPQHF
TGTGCCTGGGGGGGGACAGGGAGGTATGGTCAGCCCCAGCATTTT